The clone carrying this T cell receptor (beta chain) was counted many times. Its antigen is still unknown. TCRdb ran MiXCR on the reads and lists one entry per CDR3 protein. The sample includes hundreds of thousands of distinct CDR3 sequences, about 27% of them seen just once. The record originates from a study of T cell repertoires in cytomegalovirus infection. About the study: An indication of both CMV infection and matching HLA type came from public TCR beta signatures.

This clonotype was obtained from a human donor in good health (CMV status not recorded). Some clones in this sample may be carry-over from other donors' samples. Specimen: cultured PBMCs, collected from culture after CMV antigen stimulation.

CDR3 in DNA: TGTGCCAGCAGCCGCGTCCCGCCAGATGAGCAGTTCTTC. Translation gives CASSRVPPDEQFF. This sequence joins TRBV7-8 and TRBJ2-1; D gene ambiguous. Germline CDR1 and CDR2: SGHVS and FQNEAQ. Deletions cut 5 bases from V and 8 bases from J, with 13 bases between. This CDR3 has 13 residues.